The T cell receptor (beta chain) described here comes from a study of T cell changes during pregnancy in multiple sclerosis. CDR3 size: 14 residues. The germline gives CDR1 MNHEY, CDR2 SVGAGI. The V end lost 4 bases, the J end lost 9 bases, and 18 bases lay between the germline ends. Assay: immunoSEQ multiplex PCR; the TCRdb copy retains only in-frame clones and omits some. This sample has about 64,000 clones; around 96% occur once, and the top ten carry under 2.5%. The source was CD8+ T cells from peripheral blood mononuclear cells, collected after pregnancy. This TCR was sampled from a female donor with multiple sclerosis, enrolled in a pregnancy study. The V gene is TRBV6-5, the J gene TRBJ2-5; TRBD1 might be the D (6 bases). The CDR3 region is CASSSDRMDGAQYF. For the CDR3, the DNA is TGTGCCAGCAGTTCCGACAGGATGGATGGCGCCCAGTACTTC.